The 28 T cell receptor beta chains listed next were all sequenced from one sample in a study of response to subunit inactivated influenza vaccine. MiXCR, applied by TCRdb to the RT-PCR reads, yields one record per CDR3 protein. There are 150,000 or so distinct CDR3 sequences in the sample; roughly a tenth occur only once, and around 12% lies in the top ten. The material sequenced was non-naive T cells sorted from PBMCs, taken roughly 46 days after vaccination. Source of these receptors: a man aged 45 to 65 who received an inactivated influenza vaccine.

In this sample, this clonotype turned up many times. J is TRBJ1-6 and V is TRBV2; D is uncertain. The CDR3 loop spans 14 amino acids. Germline V lookup: CDR1 SNHLY, CDR2 FYNNEI. V was shortened by 5 bases and J by 8 bases, with 13 bases between the two germline ends. The CDR3 here is CASSNLPWDSPLHF. The DNA for the CDR3 is TGTGCCAGCAGTAATCTCCCTTGGGATTCACCCCTCCACTTT.

V gene TRBV4-3 combines with J gene TRBJ2-1; a possible D gene is TRBD2 (6 bases). Germline V lookup: CDR1 LGHNA, CDR2 YSLEER. V lost 0 bases to trimming and J lost 11 bases, with 14 bases between them. The CDR3 extends over 14 amino acids. CDR3 sequence reads: CASSQEEGAMKQFF. In nucleotides, the CDR3 is TGCGCCAGCAGCCAAGAGGAGGGTGCAATGAAGCAGTTCTTC.

There are a few counts of this clonotype. V and J are TRBV11-2 and TRBJ2-5, with no clear D. V lost 0 bases and J lost 5, with 16 bases in between. CDR3 size: 16 residues. Germline CDR1 is SGHAT and CDR2 is FQNNGV. CDR3 nucleotides: TGTGCCAGCAGCTTAGACGTCGAGCGCATCCTGGAGACCCAGTACTTC. Protein: CASSLDVERILETQYF.

This clonotype was observed a few times. The rearrangement joins TRBV11-2 to TRBJ2-7, with 9 nucleotides matching TRBD1. V lost 3 bases and J lost 1; bases outside the gene matches: 10. Germline loops: CDR1 SGHAT, CDR2 FQNNGV. CDR3 size: 17 residues. CDR3 sequence reads: CASSFATGDRASYEQYF. CDR3 DNA: TGTGCCAGCAGCTTCGCCACCGGGGACAGGGCGTCCTACGAGCAGTACTTC.

This clonotype was detected many times. V and J are TRBV7-2 and TRBJ2-3; maybe TRBD2 (5 bases). CDR1 is SGHTA, CDR2 FQGNSA, per germline. Trimming removed 4 bases from V and 7 bases from J, with 12 bases in between. The CDR3 consists of 13 residues. CDR3 residues: CASSSGSRNTQYF. CDR3 sequence (DNA): TGTGCCAGCAGCTCGGGGAGTAGGAATACGCAGTATTTT.

The chain has TRBV19 and TRBJ2-7, with D maybe TRBD2 (5 bases). Germline V gene data show CDR1 as LNHDA and CDR2 as SQIVND (reference sequence). V lost 6 bases, J lost 0 bases, and 15 bases lay in between. The CDR3 has 15 amino acids. DNA of the CDR3: TGTGCCAGTAGCCAGGACTGGGGAAGCTCCTACGAGCAGTACTTC. This sequence encodes CASSQDWGSSYEQYF.

The rearrangement uses TRBV20-1 and TRBJ1-2; no firm D call. The CDR3 covers 13 residues. V dropped 3 bases and J dropped 2 bases, with 10 bases sitting between them. CDR1 and CDR2 from the germline V gene are DFQATT and SNEGSKA (reference sequence). The CDR3 region has the DNA TGCAGTGCTAGTCAGCTTGCCAACTATGGCTACACCTTC. It translates to CSASQLANYGYTF.

This clonotype was picked up many times. The rearrangement uses TRBV4-1 and TRBJ2-1, with unresolved D. This CDR3 is built from 13 residues. Germline V gives CDR1 MGHRA, CDR2 YSYEKL. V was shortened by 3 bases and J by 4 bases, with 7 bases between the two germline ends. The CDR3, as DNA: TGCGCCAGCAGCCAGACCGGTTACAATGAGCAGTTCTTC. Protein: CASSQTGYNEQFF.

Ten or more counts support this clonotype. The rearrangement uses TRBV24-1 and TRBJ1-5, with unresolved D. This CDR3 contains 15 residues. V shed 4 bases and J shed 0 bases, with 9 bases lying between them. CDR1 is KGHDR, CDR2 SFDVKD, per germline. The CDR3 DNA sequence: TGTGCCACCAGTGACCAAGTCTATAGCAATCAGCCCCAGCATTTT. Translated, it gives CATSDQVYSNQPQHF.

The sample holds a few counts of this clonotype. This CDR3 reads CASSLRGGTSTDTQYF. In DNA, the CDR3 is TGTGCCAGCAGTTTGCGGGGCGGGACTAGCACAGATACGCAGTATTTT. The J gene is TRBJ2-3, the V gene TRBV28, with a weak D call TRBD2 (6 bases). Germline V gives CDR1 MDHEN, CDR2 SYDVKM. V gave up 3 bases and J gave up 0 bases, with 13 bases separating them. This CDR3 is 16 amino acids long.

Only a few counts were recorded for this clonotype. The chain uses TRBV6-1 and TRBJ2-1; 13 bases line up with TRBD2. The germline V gene encodes CDR1 MNHNS and CDR2 SASEGT. V lost 6 bases and J lost 5; bases outside the gene matches: 4. This CDR3 comprises 15 residues. The CDR3 DNA sequence: TGTGCCAGCAGCACGACTAGCGGGGGGAACAATGAGCAGTTCTTC. This codes for CASSTTSGGNNEQFF.

The V gene is TRBV2, the J gene TRBJ2-7; D is uncertain. The CDR3 loop spans 13 amino acids. CDR1 is SNHLY and CDR2 is FYNNEI in the germline V gene. V lost 3 bases and J lost 1, with 7 bases in between. The DNA for the CDR3 is TGTGCCAGCAGTGACAGACTTTCCTACGAGCAGTACTTC. Translating it yields CASSDRLSYEQYF.

This clonotype turned up a few times. The V gene is TRBV7-8, the J gene TRBJ1-5, with no clear D. Germline CDR1 SGHVS, CDR2 FQNEAQ. The CDR3 covers 14 residues. V lost 2 bases to trimming and J lost 7 bases, with 12 bases between them. Here the CDR3 reads CASSLQGGEQPQHF. The CDR3 region has the DNA TGTGCCAGCAGCTTACAAGGTGGGGAGCAGCCCCAGCATTTT.

This chain uses TRBV20-1 with TRBJ1-5; D perhaps matches TRBD1 (6 bases). This CDR3 is built from 13 residues. Germline CDR1 DFQATT, CDR2 SNEGSKA (reference sequence). This CDR3 is CSCRQAINQPQHF. CDR3 nucleotide sequence: TGCAGCTGTAGACAGGCAATCAATCAGCCCCAGCATTTT.

The chain has TRBV6-5 and TRBJ1-1; D ambiguous. Germline V CDR1 and CDR2: MNHEY, SVGAGI. V was pared by 7 bases and J by 4 bases, with 16 bases between. CDR3 length: 14 residues. The CDR3 nucleotides are TGTGCCAGCAATCTCGAGGAGTTGAGCACTGAAGCTTTCTTT. Translated, it gives CASNLEELSTEAFF.

In this sample, this clonotype turned up a few times. The chain combines TRBV5-1 with TRBJ1-2; TRBD1 matches at 7 bases. This CDR3 has 14 residues. Trimming at V came to 4 bases and at J to 2 bases, leaving 5 bases not matched to a gene. CDR1 and CDR2 (germline): SGHRS, YFSETQ. CDR3 protein: CASSDGTVNYGYTF. The CDR3 DNA sequence: TGCGCCAGCAGCGATGGGACAGTCAACTATGGCTACACCTTC.

The J gene is TRBJ2-5, the V gene TRBV5-1; 9 positions agree with TRBD2. Germline CDR1 and CDR2: SGHRS and YFSETQ. CDR3 size: 16 residues. The J segment lost 4 bases and the V segment lost 0 bases, leaving 7 bases of the junction unmatched. The CDR3 protein is CASSLDGGRAVETQYF. CDR3 nucleotide sequence: TGCGCCAGCAGCTTGGATGGCGGGAGGGCCGTAGAGACCCAGTACTTC.

This clonotype came up many times. V gene TRBV5-1 combines with J gene TRBJ2-5; TRBD2 matches at 16 bases. Germline V gene data show CDR1 as SGHRS and CDR2 as YFSETQ. The CDR3 has 16 residues. The V and J ends lost 4 bases and 2 bases, in that order; junction bases with no gene match: 2. CDR3 coding DNA: TGCGCCAGCAGCGCGGGACTAGCGGGGGGGCAAGAGACCCAGTACTTC. Translation gives CASSAGLAGGQETQYF.

In its sample, this clonotype was seen a few times. This chain connects TRBV14 to TRBJ2-1, with D possibly TRBD2 on 6 matching bases. The V gene's germline CDR1 is SGHDN and CDR2 FVKESK. Between the trimmed V and J ends, which lost 4 bases and 4 bases, there was a span of 20 bases. The CDR3 length is 17 residues. Here the CDR3 DNA reads TGTGCCAGCAGCCCAGATGGAACTAGCAGATTATACAATGAGCAGTTCTTC. Amino acid sequence: CASSPDGTSRLYNEQFF.

This clonotype was detected only a few times. This chain connects TRBV4-2 to TRBJ2-2; D perhaps matches TRBD1 (5 bases). This CDR3 is built from 17 residues. CDR1 LGHNA and CDR2 YNFKEQ come from the germline V gene. Trimming left V 0 bases short and J 4 bases short, with 15 bases between. CDR3 in DNA: TGTGCCAGCAGCCAAGAATCCAGGGCCCTCTCCACCGGGGAGCTGTTTTTT. It specifies CASSQESRALSTGELFF.

This clonotype was detected only a few times. The V call is TRBV6-2 or TRBV6-3, the J call TRBJ1-4; D possibly corresponds to TRBD1 (5 bases). V lost 6 bases and J 2 bases, leaving 13 bases between the germline ends. Germline assignment: CDR1 MNHEY and CDR2 SVGEGT. The CDR3 is 15 amino acids. CDR3 sequence: CASRRSGTTNEKLFF. The CDR3 DNA is TGTGCCAGCAGAAGGTCCGGGACCACTAATGAAAAACTGTTTTTT.

This clonotype was seen repeatedly, ten times or more. V and J are TRBV2 and TRBJ2-1; D might be TRBD1 or TRBD2, each matching 5 bases. CDR1 is SNHLY and CDR2 is FYNNEI in the germline V gene. This CDR3 is 12 amino acids long. The V end lost 6 bases, the J end lost 6 bases, and 9 bases lay between the germline ends. The CDR3 here is CASRPGTNEQFF. CDR3 sequence (DNA): TGTGCCAGCAGGCCTGGGACCAATGAGCAGTTCTTC.

Ten or more counts support this clonotype. The chain carries TRBV4-1 and TRBJ2-7; D tentatively reads TRBD1 or TRBD2 (5 bases each). The CDR3 totals 16 residues. Trimming cost V 4 bases and J 0 bases, with 16 bases left between them. Germline V gives CDR1 MGHRA, CDR2 YSYEKL. The CDR3 protein is CASSRVGAGSSYEQYF. The CDR3, as DNA: TGCGCCAGCAGCCGAGTTGGGGCTGGGAGCTCCTACGAGCAGTACTTC.

This clonotype was counted a few times. The chain couples TRBV27 to TRBJ2-1; TRBD2 matches 7 bases. This CDR3 is 19 amino acids long. The V gene end was trimmed by 7 bases and the J gene end by 4 bases; junction bases not matched to a gene: 22. Germline V lookup: CDR1 MNHEY, CDR2 SMNVEV (reference sequence). CDR3 sequence (DNA): TGTGCCAGCAACCCCCGGGGACTACACGACTCTTACAGATACAATGAGCAGTTCTTC. It encodes CASNPRGLHDSYRYNEQFF.

This clonotype was observed at least ten times. The chain employs TRBV12-3 or TRBV12-4 and TRBJ2-3; TRBD2 might be the D (5 bases). The CDR3 is 14 residues long. Trimming pared 1 base from V and 7 bases from J, leaving 12 bases between. The CDR3 loop is CASSLGGSAYTQYF. The CDR3 region has the DNA TGTGCCAGCAGTTTAGGAGGGTCAGCGTATACGCAGTATTTT.

This clonotype has only a few counts. V gene TRBV9 combines with J gene TRBJ1-6; TRBD1 is a possible D gene (6 bases). The CDR3 is 14 residues long. Trimming removed 4 bases at V and 10 bases at J, with 15 bases between. Germline-derived CDR1 and CDR2 are SGDLS and YYNGEE. CDR3: CASSLRDKRSPLHF. The CDR3 coding sequence is TGTGCCAGCAGCCTCCGGGACAAGAGATCACCCCTCCACTTT. Supplemented by reference TRBV9 and TRBJ1-6, the full variable domain reads DSGVTQTPKHLITATGQRVTLRCSPRSGDLSVYWYQQSLDQGLQFLIQYYNGEERAKGNILERFSAQQFPDLHSELNLSSLELGDSALYFCASSLRDKRSPLHFGNGTRLTVT.

This clonotype appeared many times. This chain joins TRBV6-1 and TRBJ2-1; 10 bases fit TRBD2. This CDR3 is 14 amino acids long. The J segment lost 9 bases and the V segment lost 5 bases, leaving 7 bases of the junction unmatched. Germline lookup yields CDR1 MNHNS and CDR2 SASEGT. The CDR3 is CASSQREGVSEQFF. In DNA, the CDR3 is TGTGCCAGCAGTCAGCGGGAGGGGGTTAGTGAGCAGTTCTTC.

This clonotype was seen ten or more times. The chain uses TRBV5-1 and TRBJ2-5, with D hard to call. Trimming left V 8 bases short and J 1 base short, with 12 bases between. The germline CDR1 and CDR2 sequences are SGHRS and YFSETQ. The CDR3 is made up of 13 amino acids. This chain's CDR3 is CASATPPQETQYF. The CDR3 region has the DNA TGCGCCAGTGCCACCCCGCCCCAAGAGACCCAGTACTTC. Using reference TRBV5-1 and TRBJ2-5 for the parts outside the CDR3, the full variable domain is KAGVTQTPRYLIKTRGQQVTLSCSPISGHRSVSWYQQTPGQGLQFLFEYFSETQRNKGNFPGRFSGRQFSNSRSEMNVSTLELGDSALYLCASATPPQETQYFGPGTRLLVL.